The entry that follows covers one T cell receptor beta chain sequence. What it binds is not known. This sample was taken from a study of T cell responses to AZD1222 COVID-19 vaccine. Study-wide results and limits: It should be noted that donors were predominantly white British and more often female, and clonal diversity was possibly underestimated. The breadth and depth of Spike-specific TCRs increased once two AZD1222 doses had been given.

V shed 7 bases and J shed 2 bases, with 10 bases lying between them. The CDR3 runs to 13 residues. The germline V gene has CDR1 LNHDA and CDR2 SQIVND (reference sequence). Generated by immunoSEQ multiplex PCR, the TCRdb table keeps only in-frame clones and is missing some. The repertoire holds 70,000 to 95,000 clones, around nine tenths seen once, with 9.5% to 13% in the top ten. This chain uses TRBV19 with TRBJ2-3; D unresolved. The clonotype originates from an adult who received the AZD1222 COVID-19 vaccine. Sequenced material: peripheral blood, taken 28 days after the second AZD1222 dose. CDR3 amino acids: CASMHKNTDTQYF. In DNA, the CDR3 is TGTGCCAGTATGCACAAAAACACAGATACGCAGTATTTT.